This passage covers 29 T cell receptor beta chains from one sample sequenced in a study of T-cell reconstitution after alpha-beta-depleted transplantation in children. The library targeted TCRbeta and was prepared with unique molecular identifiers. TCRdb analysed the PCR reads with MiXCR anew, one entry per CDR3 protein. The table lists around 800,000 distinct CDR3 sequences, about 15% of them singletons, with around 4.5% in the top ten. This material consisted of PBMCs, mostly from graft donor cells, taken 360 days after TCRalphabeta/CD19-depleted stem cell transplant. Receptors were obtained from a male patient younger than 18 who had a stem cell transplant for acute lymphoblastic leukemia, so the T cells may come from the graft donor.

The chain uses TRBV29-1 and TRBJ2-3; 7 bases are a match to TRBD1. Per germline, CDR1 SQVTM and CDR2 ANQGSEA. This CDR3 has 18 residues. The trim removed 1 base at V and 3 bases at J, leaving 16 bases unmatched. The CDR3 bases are TGCAGCGTTGAAGTAGGAGACAGGGAAACATTAACGACAGATACGCAGTATTTT. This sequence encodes CSVEVGDRETLTTDTQYF.

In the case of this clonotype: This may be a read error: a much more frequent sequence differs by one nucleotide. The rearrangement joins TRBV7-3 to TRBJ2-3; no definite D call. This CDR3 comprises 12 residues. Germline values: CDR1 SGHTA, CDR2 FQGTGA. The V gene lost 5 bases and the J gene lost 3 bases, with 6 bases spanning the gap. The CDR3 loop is CASSPMTDTQYF. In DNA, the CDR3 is TGTGCCAGCAGCCCAATGACAGATACGCAGTATTTT.

The CDR3 nucleotides read TGCAGCGTTGAAGAACGAACAGGGGCCTACGAGCAGTACTTC. This sequence encodes CSVEERTGAYEQYF. V is TRBV29-1 and J is TRBJ2-7; 7 bases align to TRBD1. Losses at the gene ends were 0 bases for V and 2 bases for J; bases not matched to a gene: 4. Germline CDR1 reads SQVTM; CDR2 reads ANQGSEA. The CDR3 loop spans 14 amino acids.

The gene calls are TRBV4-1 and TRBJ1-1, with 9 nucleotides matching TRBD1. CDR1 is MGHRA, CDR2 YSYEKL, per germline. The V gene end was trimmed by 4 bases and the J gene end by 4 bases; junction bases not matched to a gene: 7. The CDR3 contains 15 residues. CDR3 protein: CASSPGTGMGTEAFF. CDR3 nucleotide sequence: TGCGCCAGCAGCCCCGGGACAGGGATGGGCACTGAAGCTTTCTTT.

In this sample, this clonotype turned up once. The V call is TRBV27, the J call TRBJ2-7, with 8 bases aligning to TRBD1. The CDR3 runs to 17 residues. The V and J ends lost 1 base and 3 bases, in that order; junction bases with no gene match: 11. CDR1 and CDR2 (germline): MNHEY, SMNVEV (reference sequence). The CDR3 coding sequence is TGTGCCAGCAGTTTATACCCCACCGGGACAGGTCTCTACGAGCAGTACTTC. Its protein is CASSLYPTGTGLYEQYF.

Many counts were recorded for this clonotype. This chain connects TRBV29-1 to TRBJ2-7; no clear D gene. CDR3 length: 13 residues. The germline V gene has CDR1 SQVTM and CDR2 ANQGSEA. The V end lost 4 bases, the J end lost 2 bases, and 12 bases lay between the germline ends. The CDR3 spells CSVAPGSPYEQYF. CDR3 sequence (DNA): TGCAGCGTTGCCCCCGGATCCCCCTACGAGCAGTACTTC.

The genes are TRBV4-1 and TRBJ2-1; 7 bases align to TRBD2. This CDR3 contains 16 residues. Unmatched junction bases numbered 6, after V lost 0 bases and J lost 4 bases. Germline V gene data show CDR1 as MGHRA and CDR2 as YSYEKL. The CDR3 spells CASSQDRGLGYNEQFF. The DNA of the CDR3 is TGCGCCAGCAGCCAAGATAGAGGACTAGGATACAATGAGCAGTTCTTC.

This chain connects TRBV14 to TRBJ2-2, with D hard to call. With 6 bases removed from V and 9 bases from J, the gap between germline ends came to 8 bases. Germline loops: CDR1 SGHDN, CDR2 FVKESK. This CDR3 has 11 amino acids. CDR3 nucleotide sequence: TGTGCCAGCAGTTCCTATCGGGAGCTGTTTTTT. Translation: CASSSYRELFF. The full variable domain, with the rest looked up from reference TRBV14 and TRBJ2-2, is EAGVTQFPSHSVIEKGQTVTLRCDPISGHDNLYWYRRVMGKEIKFLLHFVKESKQDESGMPNNRFLAERTGGTYSTLKVQPAELEDSGVYFCASSSYRELFFGEGSRLTVL.

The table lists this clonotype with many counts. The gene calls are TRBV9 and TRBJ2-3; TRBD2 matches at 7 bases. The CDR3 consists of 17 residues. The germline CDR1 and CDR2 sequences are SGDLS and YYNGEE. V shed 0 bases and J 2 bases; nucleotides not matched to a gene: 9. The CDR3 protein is CASSVAQWEGLTDTQYF. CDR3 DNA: TGTGCCAGCAGCGTAGCTCAGTGGGAGGGCCTCACAGATACGCAGTATTTT.

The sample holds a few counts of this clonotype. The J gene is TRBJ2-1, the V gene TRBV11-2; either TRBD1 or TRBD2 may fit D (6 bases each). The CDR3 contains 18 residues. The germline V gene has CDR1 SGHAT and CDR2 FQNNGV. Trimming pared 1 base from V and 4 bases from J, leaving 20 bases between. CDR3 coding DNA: TGTGCCAGCAGCTTAGGGGCGTGGCGGGACAAATGGTACAATGAGCAGTTCTTC. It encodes CASSLGAWRDKWYNEQFF.

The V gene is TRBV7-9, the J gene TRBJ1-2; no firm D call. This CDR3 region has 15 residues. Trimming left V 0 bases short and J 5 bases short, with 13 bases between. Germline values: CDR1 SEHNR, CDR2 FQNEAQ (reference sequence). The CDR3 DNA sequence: TGTGCCAGCAGCTTAGCGCTGGGCCCCCAATATGGCTACACCTTC. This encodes CASSLALGPQYGYTF.

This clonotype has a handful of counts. The CDR3 coding sequence is TGTGCCAGCGGATTCAGGGTGGACTACGAGCAGTACTTC. The encoded protein is CASGFRVDYEQYF. V usage is TRBV7-8 and J usage is TRBJ2-7, with a possible D match to TRBD1 (5 bases). This CDR3 comprises 13 residues. The germline V and J ends were trimmed by 8 bases and 3 bases, with 14 bases remaining between them. Per the germline V gene, CDR1 is SGHVS and CDR2 is FQNEAQ.

CDR3 sequence: CASSPPAGIAADTQYF. CDR3 DNA sequence: TGTGCCAGCTCACCACCGGCAGGGATTGCGGCAGATACGCAGTATTTT. The chain combines TRBV18 with TRBJ2-3; D may be TRBD1 (5 bases). V lost 0 bases, J lost 4 bases, and 14 bases lay in between. This CDR3 contains 16 residues. The germline V gene has CDR1 KGHSH and CDR2 LQKENI. Supplemented by reference TRBV18 and TRBJ2-3, the full variable domain reads NAGVMQNPRHLVRRRGQEARLRCSPMKGHSHVYWYRQLPEEGLKFMVYLQKENIIDESGMPKERFSAEFPKEGPSILRIQQVVRGDSAAYFCASSPPAGIAADTQYFGPGTRLTVL.

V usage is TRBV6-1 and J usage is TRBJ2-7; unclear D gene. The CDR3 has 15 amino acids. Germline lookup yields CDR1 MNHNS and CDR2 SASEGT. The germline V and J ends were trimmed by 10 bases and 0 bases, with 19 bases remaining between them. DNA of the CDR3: TGTGCCACCCAGATCACCGGCCGCTTCTCCTACGAGCAGTACTTC. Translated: CATQITGRFSYEQYF.

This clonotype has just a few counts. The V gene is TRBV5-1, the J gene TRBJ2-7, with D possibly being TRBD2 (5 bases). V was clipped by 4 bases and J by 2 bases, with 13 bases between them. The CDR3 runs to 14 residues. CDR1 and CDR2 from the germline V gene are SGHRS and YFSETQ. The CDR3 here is CASSPGSSTYEQYF. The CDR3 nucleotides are TGCGCCAGCAGCCCGGGGTCCTCTACCTACGAGCAGTACTTC.

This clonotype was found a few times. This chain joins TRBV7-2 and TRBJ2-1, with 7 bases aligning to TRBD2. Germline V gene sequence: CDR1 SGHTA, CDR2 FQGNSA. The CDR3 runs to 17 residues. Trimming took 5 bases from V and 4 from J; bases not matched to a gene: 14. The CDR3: CASSPILWGRAYNEQFF. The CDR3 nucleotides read TGTGCCAGCAGCCCCATCCTGTGGGGGAGGGCTTACAATGAGCAGTTCTTC.

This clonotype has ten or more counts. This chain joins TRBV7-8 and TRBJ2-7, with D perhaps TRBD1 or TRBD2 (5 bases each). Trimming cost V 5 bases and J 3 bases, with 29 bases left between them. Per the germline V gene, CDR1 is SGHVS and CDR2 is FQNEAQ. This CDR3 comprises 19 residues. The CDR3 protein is CASSPPLLGEGREVYEQYF. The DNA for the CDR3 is TGTGCCAGCAGCCCCCCCCTTCTGGGGGAAGGGAGAGAGGTCTACGAGCAGTACTTC. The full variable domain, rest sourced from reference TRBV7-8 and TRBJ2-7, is GAGVSQSPRYKVAKRGQDVALRCDPISGHVSLFWYQQALGQGPEFLTYFQNEAQLDKSGLPSDRFFAERPEGSVSTLKIQRTQQEDSAVYLCASSPPLLGEGREVYEQYFGPGTRLTVT.

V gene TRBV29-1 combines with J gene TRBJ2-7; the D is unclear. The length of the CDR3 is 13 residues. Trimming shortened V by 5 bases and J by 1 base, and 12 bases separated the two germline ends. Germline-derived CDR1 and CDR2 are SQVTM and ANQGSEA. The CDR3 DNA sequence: TGCAGCGTTCGGTCGTCACATTCCTACGAGCAGTACTTC. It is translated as CSVRSSHSYEQYF.

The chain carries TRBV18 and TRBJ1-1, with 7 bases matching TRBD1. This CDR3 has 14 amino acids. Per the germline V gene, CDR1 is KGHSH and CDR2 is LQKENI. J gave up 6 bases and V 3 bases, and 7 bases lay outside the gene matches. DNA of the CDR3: TGTGCCAGCTCACCGGGACAGATCGAGCCTGAAGCTTTCTTT. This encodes CASSPGQIEPEAFF.

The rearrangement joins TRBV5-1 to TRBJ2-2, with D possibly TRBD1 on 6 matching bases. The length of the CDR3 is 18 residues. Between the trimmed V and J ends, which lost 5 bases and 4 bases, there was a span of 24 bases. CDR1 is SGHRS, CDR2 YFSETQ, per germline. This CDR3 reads CASRIPYRGGTSTGELFF. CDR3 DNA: TGCGCCAGCAGGATCCCCTACCGAGGGGGAACCTCCACCGGGGAGCTGTTTTTT.

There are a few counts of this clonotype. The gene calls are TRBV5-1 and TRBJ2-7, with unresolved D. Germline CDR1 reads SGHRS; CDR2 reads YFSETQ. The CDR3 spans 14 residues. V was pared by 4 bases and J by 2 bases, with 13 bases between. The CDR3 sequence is CASSLPSSTYEQYF. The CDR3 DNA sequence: TGCGCCAGCAGCCTTCCGTCCTCCACCTACGAGCAGTACTTC.

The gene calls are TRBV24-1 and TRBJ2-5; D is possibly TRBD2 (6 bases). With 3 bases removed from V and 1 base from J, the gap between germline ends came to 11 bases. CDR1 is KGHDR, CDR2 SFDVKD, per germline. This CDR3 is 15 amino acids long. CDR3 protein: CATSDGSGPQETQYF. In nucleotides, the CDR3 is TGTGCCACCAGTGATGGGAGCGGGCCCCAAGAGACCCAGTACTTC.

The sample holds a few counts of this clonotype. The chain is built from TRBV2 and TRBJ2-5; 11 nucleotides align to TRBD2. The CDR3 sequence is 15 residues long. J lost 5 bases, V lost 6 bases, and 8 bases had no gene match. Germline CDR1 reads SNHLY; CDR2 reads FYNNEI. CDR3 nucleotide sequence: TGTGCCAGCAGCGGTAGCGGGAGGGCCGTCGAGACCCAGTACTTC. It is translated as CASSGSGRAVETQYF.

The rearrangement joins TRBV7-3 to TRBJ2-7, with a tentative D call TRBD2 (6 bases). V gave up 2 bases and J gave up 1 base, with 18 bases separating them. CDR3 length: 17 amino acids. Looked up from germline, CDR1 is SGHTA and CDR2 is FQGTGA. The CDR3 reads CASSLQHGGVSSYEQYF. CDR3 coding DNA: TGTGCCAGCAGCTTACAACACGGGGGAGTTTCTTCCTACGAGCAGTACTTC.

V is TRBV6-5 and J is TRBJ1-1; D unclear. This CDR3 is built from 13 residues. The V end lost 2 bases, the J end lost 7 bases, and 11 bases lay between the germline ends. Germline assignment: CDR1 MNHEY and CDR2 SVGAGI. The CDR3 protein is CASSYRGFSEAFF. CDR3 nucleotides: TGTGCCAGCAGTTACCGCGGGTTCAGTGAAGCTTTCTTT.

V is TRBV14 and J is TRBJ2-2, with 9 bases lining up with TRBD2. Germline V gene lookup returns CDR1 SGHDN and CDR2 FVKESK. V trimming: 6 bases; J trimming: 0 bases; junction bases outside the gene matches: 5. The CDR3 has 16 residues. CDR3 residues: CASSLGLASNTGELFF. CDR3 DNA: TGTGCCAGCAGTCTAGGACTAGCGTCGAACACCGGGGAGCTGTTTTTT. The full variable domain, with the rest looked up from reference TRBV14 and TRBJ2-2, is EAGVTQFPSHSVIEKGQTVTLRCDPISGHDNLYWYRRVMGKEIKFLLHFVKESKQDESGMPNNRFLAERTGGTYSTLKVQPAELEDSGVYFCASSLGLASNTGELFFGEGSRLTVL.

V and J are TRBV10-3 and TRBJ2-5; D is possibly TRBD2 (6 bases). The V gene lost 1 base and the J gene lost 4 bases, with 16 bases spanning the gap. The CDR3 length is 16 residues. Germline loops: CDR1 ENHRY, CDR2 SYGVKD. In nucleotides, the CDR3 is TGTGCCATCAGTGAGTTCAACCCCGGGAGTACAGAGACCCAGTACTTC. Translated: CAISEFNPGSTETQYF.

The CDR3 DNA reads as TGCGCCAGCAGCAGAGTAGCGGGAGGACTCCCCTACGAGCAGTACTTC. It yields the protein CASSRVAGGLPYEQYF. The chain employs TRBV5-1 and TRBJ2-7; the match to TRBD2 covers 10 bases. The CDR3 spans 16 residues. With 4 bases clipped from V and 2 bases from J, the junction kept 9 bases outside the gene matches. Germline-derived CDR1 and CDR2 are SGHRS and YFSETQ. The full variable domain, its missing parts supplied by reference TRBV5-1 and TRBJ2-7, is KAGVTQTPRYLIKTRGQQVTLSCSPISGHRSVSWYQQTPGQGLQFLFEYFSETQRNKGNFPGRFSGRQFSNSRSEMNVSTLELGDSALYLCASSRVAGGLPYEQYFGPGTRLTVT.

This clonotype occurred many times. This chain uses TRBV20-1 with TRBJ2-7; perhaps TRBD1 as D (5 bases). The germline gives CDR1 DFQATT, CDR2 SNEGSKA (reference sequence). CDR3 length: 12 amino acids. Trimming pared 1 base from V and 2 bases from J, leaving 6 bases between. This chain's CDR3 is CSARGQTYEQYF. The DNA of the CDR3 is TGCAGTGCTAGAGGACAGACCTACGAGCAGTACTTC.